This T cell receptor (beta chain) was documented in a study of blood T cell repertoires in COVID-19. Study-wide context: The cDNA or gDNA used as material had been derived from T cells, B-cell-depleted T cells, or PBMCs.

CDR3 length equals 15 residues. Germline trimming cut 1 base from V and 8 bases from J; bases unmatched to any gene: 11. Germline lookup yields CDR1 SGHRS and CDR2 YFSETQ. Repertoires were generated with immunoSEQ multiplex PCR, while TCRdb's copy carries only in-frame clones and drops some. The sample lists hundreds of thousands of clones, 85% to 90% seen once, with more than 0.25% in the top ten. The material sequenced was peripheral blood. The chain couples TRBV5-1 to TRBJ1-2; 7 bases agree with TRBD1. This receptor was identified in a young woman with acute or convalescent COVID-19. Here the CDR3 DNA reads TGCGCCAGCAGCTTGTCCCGAGACAGGGCTATCGGCTACACCTTC. Encoded protein: CASSLSRDRAIGYTF.